The 26 T cell receptor beta chains in this list originate from one sample, sequenced in a study of vaccination effects on CD4 cells after COVID-19. No cognate antigen is known for these TCRs. Prior to sequencing, the ViraFEST assay stimulated PBMC with viral peptide pools, which expanded the antigen-specific CD4+ T cells. Subsequent to approximately 9 days of culture, CD4+ T cells were isolated. Vaccinated participants had no history of SARS-CoV-2 infection and tested negative for nucleocapsid antibodies. Some clones are missing from TCRdb's copy, which holds only in-frame ones; the method was immunoSEQ multiplex PCR. In the table there are 35,000 to 55,000 clones, roughly four fifths of which are singletons. The sequencing used CD4+ T cells from PBMCs cultured with SARS-CoV-2 spike peptides, collected before COVID-19 vaccination. The receptors stem from a human donor who received a COVID-19 vaccine.

The chain has TRBV28 and TRBJ1-2; 7 positions agree with TRBD1. Per the germline V gene, CDR1 is MDHEN and CDR2 is SYDVKM. Losses at the gene ends were 1 base for V and 12 bases for J; bases not matched to a gene: 8. The CDR3 length is 13 residues. The CDR3, as DNA: TGTGCCAGCAGTTTATCCCCGACAGGGAAGGACACCTTC. As protein: CASSLSPTGKDTF.

This clone occurred a few times. The chain recombines TRBV2 with TRBJ2-2; 9 nucleotides agree with TRBD2. V lost 2 bases to trimming and J lost 4 bases; unmatched junction nucleotides: 5. Germline V gene data show CDR1 as SNHLY and CDR2 as FYNNEI. CDR3 length equals 16 residues. The CDR3 nucleotides read TGTGCCAGCAGTGAAAGGCGGGGGGGTGGCACCGGGGAGCTGTTTTTT. It encodes CASSERRGGGTGELFF.

This clone was detected a few times. This chain links TRBV9 with TRBJ1-1; 7 positions match TRBD1. Germline CDR1 reads SGDLS; CDR2 reads YYNGEE. This CDR3 is 16 amino acids long. Losses at the gene ends were 4 bases for V and 1 base for J; bases not matched to a gene: 10. The CDR3 coding sequence is TGTGCCAGCAGCTCAACCTGGGGACAGACGAACACTGAAGCTTTCTTT. The encoded protein is CASSSTWGQTNTEAFF.

The genes are TRBV7-8 and TRBJ2-3, with 8 nucleotides matching TRBD2. V lost 7 bases and J lost 5; bases outside the gene matches: 11. The CDR3 runs 15 residues. Per the germline V gene, CDR1 is SGHVS and CDR2 is FQNEAQ. In DNA form, the CDR3 reads TGTGCCAGCATCCCTTCTTACCGGGAGGGAGATACGCAGTATTTT. This sequence encodes CASIPSYREGDTQYF. The full variable domain, rest sourced from reference TRBV7-8 and TRBJ2-3, is GAGVSQSPRYKVAKRGQDVALRCDPISGHVSLFWYQQALGQGPEFLTYFQNEAQLDKSGLPSDRFFAERPEGSVSTLKIQRTQQEDSAVYLCASIPSYREGDTQYFGPGTRLTVL.

The chain combines TRBV5-1 with TRBJ1-2; perhaps TRBD1 as D (5 bases). The CDR3 runs 15 residues. Germline V gene data show CDR1 as SGHRS and CDR2 as YFSETQ. V was cut by 0 bases and J by 3 bases, with 12 bases left in between. The CDR3 nucleotides are TGCGCCAGCAGCTTGGTGGGGGGAGGTCACTATGGCTACACCTTC. It specifies CASSLVGGGHYGYTF.

V usage is TRBV7-2 and J usage is TRBJ2-7, with a weak D call TRBD1 (7 bases). Germline V CDR1 and CDR2: SGHTA, FQGNSA. CDR3 size: 15 residues. Trimming took 2 bases from V and 1 from J, leaving 12 bases between them. The CDR3: CASSLQGGGSYEQYV. CDR3 coding DNA: TGTGCCAGCAGCTTACAGGGGGGCGGATCCTACGAGCAGTACGTC.

The V and J genes are TRBV14 and TRBJ1-1; perhaps TRBD1 as D (5 bases). V was clipped by 0 bases and J by 4 bases, with 15 bases between them. From germline, CDR1 is SGHDN and CDR2 FVKESK. The CDR3 extends over 16 amino acids. In nucleotides, the CDR3 is TGTGCCAGCAGCCAAGAACCCCCGGGCAGGGTCACTGAAGCTTTCTTT. Its protein product is CASSQEPPGRVTEAFF.

The CDR3 protein is CASSEDRGEQYV. The CDR3 DNA reads as TGCGCCAGCAGTGAGGACAGGGGCGAGCAGTACGTC. The J gene is TRBJ2-7, the V gene TRBV10-2; 8 bases line up with TRBD1. CDR3 size: 12 residues. V gave up 2 bases and J gave up 6 bases; unmatched junction bases: 0. Germline CDR1 and CDR2: WSHSY and SAAADI.

This sequence joins TRBV6-5 and TRBJ1-6; 8 positions match TRBD1. The CDR3 covers 15 residues. Germline V gives CDR1 MNHEY, CDR2 SVGAGI. J lost 9 bases, V lost 5 bases, and 9 bases had no gene match. The CDR3: CASSNGQGGGSPLHF. CDR3 nucleotide sequence: TGTGCCAGCAGTAACGGACAGGGAGGCGGTTCACCCCTCCACTTT.

This clone came up a few times. V gene TRBV19 combines with J gene TRBJ1-2; TRBD1 matches at 10 bases. Looked up from germline, CDR1 is LNHDA and CDR2 is SQIVND (reference sequence). CDR3 length: 14 amino acids. Trimming at V came to 4 bases and at J to 4 bases, leaving 3 bases not matched to a gene. CDR3 bases: TGTGCCAGTAGTACGGACAGGGGGTTCTATGGCTACACCTTC. It encodes CASSTDRGFYGYTF.

The chain couples TRBV24-1 to TRBJ2-2; D not resolved. This CDR3 is 16 amino acids long. Germline loops: CDR1 KGHDR, CDR2 SFDVKD. Trimming removed 4 bases at V and 0 bases at J, with 11 bases between. The CDR3 protein is CATSDSDGSNTGELFF. For the CDR3, the DNA is TGTGCCACCAGTGACTCAGACGGGTCGAACACCGGGGAGCTGTTTTTT.

The gene calls are TRBV30 and TRBJ2-5; weak D call: TRBD1 (6 bases). V dropped 2 bases and J dropped 0 bases, with 10 bases sitting between them. The CDR3 loop spans 14 amino acids. Looked up from germline, CDR1 is GTSNPN and CDR2 is SVGIG (reference sequence). Here the CDR3 reads CAWSQTGYQETQYF. CDR3 DNA: TGTGCCTGGAGTCAAACAGGGTACCAAGAGACCCAGTACTTC.

J is TRBJ1-6 and V is TRBV6-4; TRBD1 might be the D (6 bases). V was clipped by 5 bases and J by 10 bases, with 15 bases between them. Germline V gives CDR1 MRHNA, CDR2 SNTAGT. The CDR3 is made up of 14 amino acids. CDR3 region: CASSPEGGQSPLHF. CDR3 coding DNA: TGTGCCAGCAGTCCCGAAGGGGGGCAATCACCCCTCCACTTT.

The V gene is TRBV27, the J gene TRBJ1-2, with a possible D match to TRBD1 (5 bases). The germline CDR1 and CDR2 sequences are MNHEY and SMNVEV (reference sequence). V lost 7 bases and J lost 0, with 15 bases in between. The CDR3 contains 15 residues. This chain's CDR3 is CASTRLGRANYGYTF. The CDR3 DNA follows: TGTGCCAGCACCCGCCTGGGACGGGCTAACTATGGCTACACCTTC.

The chain links TRBV6-5 to TRBJ1-3; 7 positions agree with TRBD1. The CDR3 is 14 amino acids. Germline trimming cut 6 bases from V and 3 bases from J; bases unmatched to any gene: 5. Germline lookup yields CDR1 MNHEY and CDR2 SVGAGI. CDR3 in DNA: TGTGCCAGCAGGAGACAGGGAGATGGAAACACCATATATTTT. Amino acids: CASRRQGDGNTIYF.

The gene calls are TRBV7-3 and TRBJ2-3; 13 nucleotides agree with TRBD2. Germline V gives CDR1 SGHTA, CDR2 FQGTGA. The CDR3 extends over 17 amino acids. V lost 2 bases to trimming and J lost 6 bases; unmatched junction nucleotides: 8. CDR3 DNA: TGTGCCAGCAGCTTACTACTAGCGGGGGGGAGTTTGGATACGCAGTATTTT. Protein: CASSLLLAGGSLDTQYF.

V gene TRBV6-1 combines with J gene TRBJ2-3; 7 positions agree with TRBD1. The germline CDR1 and CDR2 sequences are MNHNS and SASEGT. V shed 2 bases, J shed 4 bases, and the junction held 6 bases outside the gene matches. The CDR3 runs 15 residues. The CDR3 nucleotides read TGTGCCAGCAGTGAAATTCAAGGGGGCGCAGATACGCAGTATTTT. Translation: CASSEIQGGADTQYF.

The chain combines TRBV3-1 (or the pseudogene TRBV3-2) with TRBJ1-3; 10 bases line up with TRBD1. The CDR3 extends over 15 amino acids. Trimming cost V 1 base and J 4 bases; bases outside gene matches: 1. Germline CDR1 reads LGHDT; CDR2 reads YNNKEL (reference sequence). CDR3 nucleotides: TGTGCCAGCAGCCAAGTGGGACAGGGGGGAAACACCATATATTTT. It yields the protein CASSQVGQGGNTIYF.

This clone was detected once. V gene TRBV11-2 combines with J gene TRBJ2-4; maybe TRBD1 (5 bases). V was cut by 1 base and J by 15 bases, with 10 bases left in between. From germline, CDR1 is SGHAT and CDR2 FQNNGV. The length of the CDR3 is 11 residues. CDR3 coding DNA: TGTGCCAGCAGCTTAGTTCAGGGTCTGTACTTC. Protein sequence: CASSLVQGLYF.

The rearrangement uses TRBV6-5 and TRBJ1-1, with D tentatively TRBD1 (6 bases). The V end lost 5 bases, the J end lost 8 bases, and 12 bases lay between the germline ends. Germline lookup yields CDR1 MNHEY and CDR2 SVGAGI. This CDR3 comprises 12 residues. The CDR3 protein is CASSKITGEAFF. CDR3 sequence (DNA): TGTGCCAGCAGTAAGATCACAGGGGAAGCTTTCTTT.

The chain employs TRBV21-1 and TRBJ2-7; the table gives TRBD1 as D, unverified against the DNA. TRBV21-1 constitutes a pseudogene. CDR3 length equals 17 residues. CDR3 nucleotide sequence: TGTGCCAGCAGCAAAGAGTTGGCCGGGACAGGGATCTACGAGCAGTACGTC. It yields the protein CASSKELAGTGIYEQYV.

The rearrangement links TRBV7-2 to TRBJ2-3; TRBD2 matches at 14 bases. In germline, CDR1 is SGHTA, CDR2 FQGNSA. V gave up 4 bases and J gave up 8 bases; unmatched junction bases: 8. This CDR3 contains 16 residues. The CDR3 spells CASSSGTSGGGGTQYF. Here the CDR3 DNA reads TGTGCCAGCAGCTCAGGGACTAGCGGGGGAGGGGGTACGCAGTATTTT.

This clone has just one count. The CDR3 here is CASSLSGETQETQYF. The CDR3 DNA follows: TGTGCCAGCAGCTTGTCAGGGGAGACCCAAGAGACCCAGTACTTC. V and J are TRBV5-7 and TRBJ2-5, with D possibly matching TRBD1 (6 bases). TRBV5-7 is flagged as an ORF with uncertain function. V was trimmed by 1 base and J by 1 base, leaving 11 bases between them. There are 15 residues in the CDR3.

The J gene is TRBJ2-1, the V gene TRBV5-4, with D perhaps given as TRBD1 or TRBD2 (5 bases each). CDR1 and CDR2 from the germline V gene are SGHNT and YYREEE (reference sequence). V lost 4 bases to trimming and J lost 7 bases, with 18 bases between them. This CDR3 has 15 amino acids. CDR3 DNA: TGTGCCAGCAGCATTCAGGGTGCCAGAGGGAATGAGCAGTTCTTC. This sequence encodes CASSIQGARGNEQFF.

This clone appeared a few times. The chain carries TRBV7-9 and TRBJ2-3; tentatively, D is TRBD1 or TRBD2 (5 bases each). Germline V lookup: CDR1 SEHNR, CDR2 FQNEAQ (reference sequence). Trimming shortened V by 3 bases and J by 6 bases, and 10 bases separated the two germline ends. CDR3 length equals 13 residues. The CDR3 is CASSFQGGDTQYF. The DNA of the CDR3 is TGTGCCAGCAGCTTCCAGGGCGGGGATACGCAGTATTTT.

J is TRBJ1-5 and V is TRBV7-2, with D possibly matching TRBD1 (5 bases). V lost 1 base to trimming and J lost 4 bases, with 14 bases between them. In germline, CDR1 is SGHTA, CDR2 FQGNSA. This CDR3 comprises 16 residues. CDR3 protein: CASSLDIGGGNQPQHF. The CDR3 DNA sequence: TGTGCCAGCAGCTTAGATATCGGGGGGGGTAATCAGCCCCAGCATTTT.